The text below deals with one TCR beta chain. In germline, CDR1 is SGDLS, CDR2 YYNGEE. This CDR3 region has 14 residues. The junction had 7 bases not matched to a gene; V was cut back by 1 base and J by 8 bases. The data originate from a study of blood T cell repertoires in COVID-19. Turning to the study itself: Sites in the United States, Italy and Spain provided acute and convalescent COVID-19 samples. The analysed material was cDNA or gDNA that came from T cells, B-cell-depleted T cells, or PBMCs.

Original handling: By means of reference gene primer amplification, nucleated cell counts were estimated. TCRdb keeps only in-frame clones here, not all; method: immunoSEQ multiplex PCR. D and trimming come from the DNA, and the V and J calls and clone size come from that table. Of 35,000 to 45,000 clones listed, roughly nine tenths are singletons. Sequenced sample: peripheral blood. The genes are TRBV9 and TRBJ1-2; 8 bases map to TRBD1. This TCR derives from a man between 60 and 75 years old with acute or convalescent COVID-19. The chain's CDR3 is CASSVSPDREGYTF. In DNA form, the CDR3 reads TGTGCCAGCAGCGTATCCCCGGACAGGGAAGGCTACACCTTC.